This passage covers 18 T cell receptor beta chains from one sample sequenced in a study of neoadjuvant anti-PD-1 for oral cavity cancer. Assay: immunoSEQ multiplex PCR; the TCRdb copy retains only in-frame clones and omits some. The table lists more than 30,000 clones, 35% to 45% of them singletons, with about 16% in the top ten. Time point given: after neoadjuvant nivolumab, at surgical resection. The sequences come from tumor tissue, collected after nivolumab (anti-PD-1) treatment. The source of these receptors is a person between 40 and 85 years old with oral cavity squamous cell carcinoma.

The V call is TRBV7-8, the J call TRBJ2-1; 10 positions agree with TRBD2. The CDR3 is 17 residues long. Germline V gene sequence: CDR1 SGHVS, CDR2 FQNEAQ. Trimming removed 1 base from V and 0 bases from J; junction bases left unmatched: 3. CDR3 sequence reads: CASSLGSGRSSYNEQFF. CDR3 in DNA: TGTGCCAGCAGCTTAGGTAGCGGGAGGTCCTCCTACAATGAGCAGTTCTTC.

This chain's CDR3 is CASSETGLAGGAVGTQYF. CDR3 nucleotide sequence: TGTGCCAGTAGTGAGACGGGACTAGCGGGAGGTGCGGTTGGGACCCAGTACTTC. The chain recombines TRBV19 with TRBJ2-5; TRBD2 aligns across 15 bases. The CDR3 loop spans 18 amino acids. The germline gives CDR1 LNHDA, CDR2 SQIVND (reference sequence). J was trimmed by 7 bases and V by 5 bases; bases with no gene match: 14.

The chain employs TRBV7-9 and TRBJ2-2, with TRBD2 matching 8 bases. CDR1 is SEHNR, CDR2 FQNEAQ, per germline (reference sequence). This CDR3 contains 14 residues. V trimming: 10 bases; J trimming: 0 bases; junction bases outside the gene matches: 4. Here the CDR3 reads CATRGGANTGELFF. CDR3 bases: TGTGCCACCCGGGGGGGGGCGAACACCGGGGAGCTGTTTTTT.

The chain employs TRBV5-4 and TRBJ2-3; 9 nucleotides match TRBD2. The germline V gene has CDR1 SGHNT and CDR2 YYREEE (reference sequence). The CDR3 runs to 16 residues. V trimming: 1 base; J trimming: 1 base; junction bases outside the gene matches: 4. This chain's CDR3 is CASSLPSGEGTDTQYF. The CDR3 DNA follows: TGTGCCAGCAGCTTGCCTAGCGGGGAGGGCACAGATACGCAGTATTTT.

The table lists this clone with a few counts. The rearrangement joins TRBV5-5 to TRBJ2-7; TRBD2 might be the D (5 bases). The V gene lost 5 bases and the J gene lost 5 bases, with 23 bases spanning the gap. This CDR3 has 16 residues. Germline V gene data show CDR1 as SGHKS and CDR2 as YYEKEE (reference sequence). CDR3 DNA sequence: TGTGCCAGCAGTCTACTCGTCCGGGATCCCGGCCACGAGCAGTACTTC. It translates to CASSLLVRDPGHEQYF. Looking up the rest from reference TRBV5-5 and TRBJ2-7 gives the full variable domain: DAGVTQSPTHLIKTRGQQVTLRCSPISGHKSVSWYQQVLGQGPQFIFQYYEKEERGRGNFPDRFSARQFPNYSSELNVNALLLGDSALYLCASSLLVRDPGHEQYFGPGTRLTVT.

J is TRBJ2-3 and V is TRBV5-1; the D gene could be TRBD1 or TRBD2 (5 bases each). The CDR3 consists of 14 residues. Germline V gene data show CDR1 as SGHRS and CDR2 as YFSETQ. Trimming removed 0 bases from V and 4 bases from J, with 9 bases in between. The CDR3 loop is CASSLDGGADTQYF. The CDR3 coding sequence is TGCGCCAGCAGCTTGGATGGGGGAGCAGATACGCAGTATTTT.

In this sample, this clone turned up many times. The chain links TRBV14 to TRBJ1-2, with D unclear. CDR1 SGHDN and CDR2 FVKESK come from the germline V gene. The CDR3 extends over 13 amino acids. Trimming removed 4 bases from V and 4 bases from J, with 10 bases in between. The CDR3 DNA reads TGTGCCAGCAGCCCGATGACTGCCTATGGCTACACCTTC. Translation gives CASSPMTAYGYTF.

The V gene is TRBV23-1, the J gene TRBJ2-5, with 7 bases identical to TRBD1. TRBV23-1 is marked as an open reading frame, function uncertain. CDR3 length: 13 residues. Losses at the gene ends were 11 bases for V and 5 bases for J; bases not matched to a gene: 11. The CDR3 bases are TGCGCCTATGAACAGGGGCTGGGGGAGACCCAGTACTTC. This codes for CAYEQGLGETQYF.

The chain couples TRBV5-4 to TRBJ2-1; 9 bases match TRBD2. V shed 5 bases and J 9 bases; nucleotides not matched to a gene: 6. There are 13 residues in the CDR3. Looked up from germline, CDR1 is SGHNT and CDR2 is YYREEE (reference sequence). CDR3 nucleotides: TGTGCCAGCAGGGGCGGGGGGGCCGGTGAGCAGTTCTTC. Translating it yields CASRGGGAGEQFF.

This sequence joins TRBV4-1 and TRBJ2-6; TRBD1 is a possible D gene (6 bases). This CDR3 is 17 amino acids long. V lost 4 bases, J lost 2 bases, and 15 bases lay in between. Germline-derived CDR1 and CDR2 are MGHRA and YSYEKL. CDR3 sequence (DNA): TGCGCCAGCAGCCTTCAGGTAGCAGGGGCTGGGGCCAACGTCCTGACTTTC. This sequence encodes CASSLQVAGAGANVLTF.

At least ten counts were recorded for this clone. This chain joins TRBV11-2 and TRBJ2-1, with 7 nucleotides matching TRBD2. V was clipped by 5 bases and J by 3 bases; unmatched bases: 10. The CDR3 consists of 16 residues. Germline loops: CDR1 SGHAT, CDR2 FQNNGV. The CDR3 region has the DNA TGTGCCAGCAGCCCGCTTACTAGCGCCATCTACAATGAGCAGTTCTTC. Translation gives CASSPLTSAIYNEQFF.

This sequence joins TRBV28 and TRBJ1-1, with TRBD1 matching 8 bases. Germline lookup yields CDR1 MDHEN and CDR2 SYDVKM. The trim removed 6 bases at V and 6 bases at J, leaving 9 bases unmatched. This CDR3 comprises 14 residues. The CDR3 sequence: CASRPGGAGAEAFF. The CDR3 nucleotides are TGTGCCAGCAGACCAGGGGGCGCAGGGGCTGAAGCTTTCTTT.

V and J are TRBV7-9 and TRBJ1-2; perhaps TRBD1 as D (5 bases). Trimming removed 1 base at V and 4 bases at J, with 7 bases between. CDR3 length: 13 amino acids. Germline loops: CDR1 SEHNR, CDR2 FQNEAQ (reference sequence). The CDR3 region has the DNA TGTGCCAGCAGCTTAGGGGGGACCTATGGCTACACCTTC. It yields the protein CASSLGGTYGYTF.

The chain uses TRBV19 and TRBJ2-1, with 15 bases that match TRBD2. V was clipped by 5 bases and J by 8 bases; unmatched bases: 19. This CDR3 spans 20 amino acids. Per germline, CDR1 LNHDA and CDR2 SQIVND (reference sequence). CDR3 protein: CASSVRGAWTSGGAWDEQFF. The CDR3 DNA sequence: TGTGCCAGTAGTGTAAGAGGCGCCTGGACTAGCGGGGGGGCCTGGGATGAGCAGTTCTTC.

This clone was observed a few times. The chain carries TRBV11-2 and TRBJ1-3; 7 bases agree with TRBD1. The CDR3 consists of 15 residues. Germline CDR1 SGHAT, CDR2 FQNNGV. V shed 3 bases, J shed 3 bases, and the junction held 5 bases outside the gene matches. In DNA, the CDR3 is TGTGCCAGCAGCTTTAGACAGGGAAGTGGAAACACCATATATTTT. Its protein is CASSFRQGSGNTIYF. The full variable domain, its missing parts supplied by reference TRBV11-2 and TRBJ1-3, is EAGVAQSPRYKIIEKRQSVAFWCNPISGHATLYWYQQILGQGPKLLIQFQNNGVVDDSQLPKDRFSAERLKGVDSTLKIQPAKLEDSAVYLCASSFRQGSGNTIYFGEGSWLTVV.

The V call is TRBV5-6, the J call TRBJ2-7, with a weak D call TRBD2 (6 bases). The CDR3 consists of 14 residues. The V gene's germline CDR1 is SGHDT and CDR2 YYEEEE. Deletions cut 4 bases from V and 6 bases from J, with 17 bases between. CDR3 nucleotide sequence: TGTGCCAGCAGCCTAGGATCCGGGGGAGGCGAGCAGTACTTC. Its protein product is CASSLGSGGGEQYF.

The chain links TRBV29-1 to TRBJ1-2; D gene uncertain. Germline V gene data show CDR1 as SQVTM and CDR2 as ANQGSEA. V lost 2 bases to trimming and J lost 4 bases, with 8 bases between them. The CDR3 is made up of 12 amino acids. The DNA for the CDR3 is TGCAGCGTTGAATCCCTGGGCTATGGCTACACCTTC. Protein sequence: CSVESLGYGYTF.

At least ten counts were recorded for this clone. The chain employs TRBV2 and TRBJ1-6; D unresolved. V was shortened by 6 bases and J by 4 bases, with 10 bases between the two germline ends. CDR1 is SNHLY, CDR2 FYNNEI, per germline. CDR3 length equals 14 residues. CDR3 amino acids: CASRRHFYNSPLHF. CDR3 DNA sequence: TGTGCCAGCAGAAGACACTTTTATAATTCACCCCTCCACTTT.